This TCR beta chain comes out of a study of blood T cell repertoires in COVID-19. Looking at the study overall: Samples of COVID-19 (acute and convalescent) were obtained from the United States, Italy and Spain. PBMCs, B-cell-depleted T cells, or T cells provided the cDNA or gDNA that made up the material.

Sequencing was performed with immunoSEQ multiplex PCR; in TCRdb, only in-frame clones are kept and a portion is missing. The data hold 110,000 to 150,000 clones, with around 86% observed a single time. The germline V gene has CDR1 LNHNV and CDR2 YYDKDF (reference sequence). V was trimmed by 0 bases and J by 5 bases, leaving 14 bases between them. CDR3 length: 15 residues. The origin of this receptor is a human donor in a cohort sampled during active COVID-19. The sequenced material came from peripheral blood. V and J are TRBV15 and TRBJ2-7; maybe TRBD2 (5 bases). CDR3 nucleotides: TGTGCCACCAGCAGAGATCCCCTAGCCACCCACGAGCAGTACTTC. Protein product: CATSRDPLATHEQYF. The complete variable domain, with remaining parts taken from reference TRBV15 and TRBJ2-7, reads DAMVIQNPRYQVTQFGKPVTLSCSQTLNHNVMYWYQQKSSQAPKLLFHYYDKDFNNEADTPDNFQSRRPNTSFCFLDIRSPGLGDTAMYLCATSRDPLATHEQYFGPGTRLTVT.